This TCR beta chain was recorded in a study of T-cell memory formation after mild COVID-19. General study results and limits: Pre-infection memory harbored some responding clones, suggesting cross-reactive memory joined.

As regards this clonotype: Its antigen remains unknown.

Employing constant-segment primers, 5'RACE generated TCR alpha and TCR beta cDNA libraries bearing sample barcodes and UMIs. TCRdb passed the 5' RACE reads through MiXCR, listing each CDR3 protein once. The sample contains 55,000 to 75,000 distinct CDR3 sequences, about 30% of which appear only once. J lost 0 bases, V lost 6 bases, and 5 bases had no gene match. This CDR3 has 15 residues. Germline V gene lookup returns CDR1 SNHLY and CDR2 FYNNEI. The J gene is TRBJ2-1, the V gene TRBV2; 7 nucleotides agree with TRBD2. Sequenced sample: PBMCs or a T cell subset sorted from them (not recorded which). This TCR was recovered from a man aged 18 to 35 who had mild COVID-19 (a few samples of this study predate the infection). Cell type and time point are not known. The CDR3 here is CASRSTGGSYNEQFF. In nucleotides, the CDR3 is TGTGCCAGCAGGTCCACGGGGGGCTCCTACAATGAGCAGTTCTTC.